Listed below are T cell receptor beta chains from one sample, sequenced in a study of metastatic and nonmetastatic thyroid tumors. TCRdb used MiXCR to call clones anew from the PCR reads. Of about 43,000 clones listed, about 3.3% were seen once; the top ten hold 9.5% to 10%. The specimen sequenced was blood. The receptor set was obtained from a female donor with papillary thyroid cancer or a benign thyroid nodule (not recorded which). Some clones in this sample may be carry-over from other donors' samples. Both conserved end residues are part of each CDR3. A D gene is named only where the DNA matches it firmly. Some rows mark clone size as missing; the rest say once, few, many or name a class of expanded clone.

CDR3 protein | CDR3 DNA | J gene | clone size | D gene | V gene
CASSSGTSGRLHLTDTQYF | TGCGCCAGCAGCTCTGGGACTAGCGGGAGGCTACACCTCACAGATACGCAGTATTTT | TRBJ2-3 | few | TRBD2 | TRBV5-1
CASSQEGGWETQYF | TGTGCCAGCAGCCAAGAGGGAGGCTGGGAGACCCAGTACTTC | TRBJ2-5 | many | NA | TRBV3-1
CASSPTGRGGYTF | TGTGCCAGCAGTCCGACAGGGCGCGGGGGCTACACCTTC | TRBJ1-2 | NA | TRBD1 | TRBV2
CASSPRGRRFPDTEAFF | TGTGCCAGCAGTCCCAGGGGGCGTCGGTTTCCGGACACTGAAGCTTTCTTT | TRBJ1-1 | many | TRBD1 | TRBV28
CASSSLTGVDQPQHF | TGTGCCAGCAGTTCCCTGACAGGGGTCGATCAGCCCCAGCATTTT | TRBJ1-5 | few | TRBD1 | TRBV27
CASSTLSAGGFAHEQYF | TGTGCCAGTAGCACTCTTTCGGCGGGAGGTTTCGCCCACGAGCAGTACTTC | TRBJ2-7 | many | TRBD2 | TRBV19
CASQGPNTGELFF | TGTGCCTCACAGGGGCCGAACACCGGGGAGCTGTTTTTT | TRBJ2-2 | many | TRBD1 | TRBV30
CSAIVRTDTQYF | TGCAGTGCTATCGTCCGCACAGATACGCAGTATTTT | TRBJ2-3 | medium-sized | NA | TRBV20-1
CASPPGVGDTEAFF | TGTGCCAGCCCACCAGGGGTGGGAGACACTGAAGCTTTCTTT | TRBJ1-1 | NA | NA | TRBV18
CATSDSRTGGLDTQYF | TGTGCCACCAGTGATTCCCGGACAGGGGGTCTGGATACGCAGTATTTT | TRBJ2-3 | many | TRBD1 | TRBV24-1
CASSYRGGPLHF | TGTGCCAGCAGTTACCGAGGGGGTCCCCTCCACTTT | TRBJ1-6 | many | NA | TRBV27
CASRFRGIGSPLHF | TGTGCCAGCAGATTCAGGGGTATTGGTTCACCCCTCCACTTT | TRBJ1-6 | NA | NA | TRBV6-1
CASSQNSRRNSPLHF | TGTGCCAGCAGCCAGAATTCTAGGCGGAATTCACCCCTCCACTTT | TRBJ1-6 | few | NA | TRBV25-1
CATSDFSGQGLEVYTF | TGTGCCACCAGTGATTTCTCGGGACAGGGGCTAGAAGTCTACACCTTC | TRBJ1-2 | few | TRBD1 | TRBV24-1
CASSIRRQATRVYEQFF | TGTGCCAGCAGCATCCGCAGACAGGCCACTAGAGTCTATGAGCAGTTCTTC | TRBJ2-1 | many | NA | TRBV11-2
CASRDPGTNSYEQYF | TGTGCCAGCAGGGATCCCGGGACAAACTCCTACGAGCAGTACTTC | TRBJ2-7 | few | NA | TRBV2
CASTYGQGADTQYF | TGTGCCAGTACCTATGGACAGGGTGCGGATACGCAGTATTTT | TRBJ2-3 | few | TRBD1 | TRBV19
CASSVGRGPHNEQFF | TGTGCCAGCAGCGTAGGTAGGGGGCCCCACAATGAGCAGTTCTTC | TRBJ2-1 | many | TRBD1 | TRBV9
CASNPGQGNTGELFF | TGTGCCAGCAACCCGGGACAGGGGAACACCGGGGAGCTGTTTTTT | TRBJ2-2 | few | TRBD1 | TRBV2
CSASGLGLADNEQFF | TGCAGTGCTAGTGGGCTTGGACTAGCAGACAATGAGCAGTTCTTC | TRBJ2-1 | NA | TRBD2 | TRBV20-1
CASIPNGAREQFF | TGTGCCAGCATCCCAAACGGGGCGCGTGAGCAGTTCTTC | TRBJ2-1 | NA | NA | TRBV27
CSARAGDNKEAQYF | TGCAGTGCTAGAGCTGGGGACAATAAAGAGGCCCAGTACTTC | TRBJ2-5 | many | NA | TRBV20-1
CASSGGQGQNTEAFF | TGCGCCAGCAGCGGGGGACAGGGTCAGAACACTGAAGCTTTCTTT | TRBJ1-1 | NA | TRBD1 | TRBV5-1
CASTGLGAGNGELFF | TGTGCCAGCACTGGGCTCGGGGCCGGGAACGGAGAGCTGTTTTTT | TRBJ2-2 | NA | NA | TRBV6-2/TRBV6-3
CASSLGGGEGYTF | TGCGCCAGCAGCTTGGGGGGAGGAGAGGGCTACACCTTC | TRBJ1-2 | few | NA | TRBV5-1
CAISIDRDQPQHF | TGTGCCATCAGTATTGACAGGGATCAGCCCCAGCATTTT | TRBJ1-5 | many | TRBD1 | TRBV10-3
CASGREINQPQHF | TGTGCCAGTGGCAGGGAAATCAATCAGCCCCAGCATTTT | TRBJ1-5 | few | NA | TRBV19
CASSLFGGPNYGYTF | TGTGCCAGCAGTTTATTCGGGGGCCCCAACTATGGCTACACCTTC | TRBJ1-2 | many | NA | TRBV28
CASSWGDSNEQFF | TGCGCCAGCAGCTGGGGGGACAGCAATGAGCAGTTCTTC | TRBJ2-1 | NA | NA | TRBV5-1
CASSWEYGYGYTF | TGTGCCAGCAGTTGGGAGTATGGCTATGGCTACACATTC | TRBJ1-2 | NA | NA | TRBV6-9
CAWKVAGSRNEQFF | TGTGCCTGGAAAGTAGCGGGAAGTCGGAATGAGCAGTTCTTC | TRBJ2-1 | many | TRBD2 | TRBV30
CASSPGQNTEAFF | TGTGCCAGCAGCCCGGGACAGAACACTGAAGCTTTCTTT | TRBJ1-1 | many | NA | TRBV7-2
CSVREGGSPYEQYF | TGCAGCGTTCGGGAAGGCGGGAGCCCCTACGAGCAGTACTTC | TRBJ2-7 | many | TRBD2 | TRBV29-1
CASSTRGRATSTDTQYF | TGTGCCAGCAGCACCCGGGGGCGGGCTACTAGCACAGATACGCAGTATTTT | TRBJ2-3 | many | NA | TRBV28
CSARGLSGTSGRSSYNEQFF | TGCAGCGCCCGTGGCCTATCCGGGACTAGCGGGAGGAGCTCCTACAATGAGCAGTTCTTC | TRBJ2-1 | many | TRBD2 | TRBV29-1
CSANNPVAGEQFF | TGCAGTGCCAATAACCCTGTTGCCGGGGAGCAGTTCTTC | TRBJ2-1 | many | NA | TRBV20-1
CSARVSTDTQYF | TGCAGCGCCCGGGTTTCTACAGATACGCAGTATTTT | TRBJ2-3 | few | NA | TRBV29-1
CASSHRDGYTF | TGTGCCAGCAGCCACAGGGATGGCTACACCTTC | TRBJ1-2 | NA | NA | TRBV28
CAWRRAGGETQYF | TGTGCCTGGAGGAGGGCAGGGGGCGAGACCCAGTACTTC | TRBJ2-5 | many | TRBD1 | TRBV30
CAWDRGGNYGYTF | TGTGCCTGGGACAGGGGAGGAAACTATGGCTACACCTTC | TRBJ1-2 | few | TRBD1 | TRBV30
CASSRGTGGAGELFF | TGCGCCAGCAGCCGCGGGACAGGCGGAGCCGGGGAGCTGTTTTTT | TRBJ2-2 | many | TRBD1 | TRBV5-1